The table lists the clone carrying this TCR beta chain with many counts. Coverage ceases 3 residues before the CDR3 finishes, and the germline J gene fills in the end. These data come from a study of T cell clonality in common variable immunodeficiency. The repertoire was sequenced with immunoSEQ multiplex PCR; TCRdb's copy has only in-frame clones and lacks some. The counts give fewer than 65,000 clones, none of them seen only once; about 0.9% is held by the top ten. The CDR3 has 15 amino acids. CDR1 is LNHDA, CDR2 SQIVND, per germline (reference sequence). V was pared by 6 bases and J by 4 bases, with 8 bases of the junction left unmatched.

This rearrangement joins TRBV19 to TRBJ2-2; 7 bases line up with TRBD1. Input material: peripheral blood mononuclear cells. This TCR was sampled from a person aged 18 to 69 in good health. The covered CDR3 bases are TGTGCCAGTAGCCGTACAGGGGCATCCACCGGGGAG. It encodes CASSRTGASTGE. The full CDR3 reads CASSRTGASTGELFF.